This TCR beta chain came from a study of T cell changes during pregnancy in multiple sclerosis. The data were produced by immunoSEQ multiplex PCR, yet TCRdb's version contains in-frame clones alone and is incomplete. The table shows approximately 50,000 clones, with about 90% occurring only once. This clone showed up just once. V trimming: 1 base; J trimming: 8 bases; junction bases outside the gene matches: 14. Looked up from germline, CDR1 is SGHVS and CDR2 is FQNEAQ. This CDR3 region has 18 residues. The sample was CD4+ T cells from peripheral blood mononuclear cells, taken after pregnancy. This TCR was sampled from a female donor in good health, enrolled as a control in a pregnancy study. The rearrangement links TRBV7-8 to TRBJ2-2; TRBD1 matches 9 bases. The CDR3 loop is CASSLVSGPGQGLGELFF. The CDR3 region has the DNA TGTGCCAGCAGCTTAGTTAGTGGGCCCGGACAGGGGTTGGGGGAGCTGTTTTTT.